This T cell receptor beta chain emerged from a study of shared clonotypes between healthy human individuals. Study summary: CD4 naive cells filled three plates per donor, CD4 memory three, CD8 naive two and CD8 memory one.

There are 14 residues in the CDR3. Germline CDR1 reads LGHNA; CDR2 reads YNFKEQ. V gave up 1 base and J gave up 2 bases, with 9 bases separating them. This table comes from immunoSEQ multiplex PCR, and its TCRdb copy is limited to in-frame clones, with some not included. This table holds 2 million to 3 million clones, 80% to 95% found once. Study-wide results and limits: For naive CD4 cells, roughly 5% of clonotypes were shared across a handful of donors.

As for this clone: Its antigen is not identified.

The TCR was taken from a man aged 18-30 years in good health. Some clones in this sample may be carry-over from other donors' samples. Sequencing was done on a sample of naive CD4+ T cells from PBMCs. This sample's subset: CD45RA+ positively selected. The chain is built from TRBV4-2 and TRBJ2-7; no reliable D call. As DNA, the CDR3 is TGTGCCAGCAGCCAAGGGCCAGAGACCTACGAGCAGTACTTC. As protein: CASSQGPETYEQYF.